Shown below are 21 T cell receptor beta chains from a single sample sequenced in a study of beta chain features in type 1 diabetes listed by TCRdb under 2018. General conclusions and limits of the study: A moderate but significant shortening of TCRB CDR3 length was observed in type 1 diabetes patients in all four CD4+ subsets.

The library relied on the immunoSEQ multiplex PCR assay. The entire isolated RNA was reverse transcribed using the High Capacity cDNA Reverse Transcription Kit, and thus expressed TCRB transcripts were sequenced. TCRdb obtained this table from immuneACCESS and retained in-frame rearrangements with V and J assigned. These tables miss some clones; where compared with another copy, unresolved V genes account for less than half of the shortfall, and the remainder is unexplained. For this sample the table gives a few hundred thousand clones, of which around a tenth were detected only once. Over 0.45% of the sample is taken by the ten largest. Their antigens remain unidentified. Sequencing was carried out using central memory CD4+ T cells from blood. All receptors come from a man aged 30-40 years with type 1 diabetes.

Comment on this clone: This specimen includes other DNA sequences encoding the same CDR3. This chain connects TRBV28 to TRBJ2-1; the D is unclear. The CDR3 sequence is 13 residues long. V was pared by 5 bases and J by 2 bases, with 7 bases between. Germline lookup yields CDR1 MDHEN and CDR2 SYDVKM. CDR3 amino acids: CASSPPTYNEQFF. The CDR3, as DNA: TGTGCCAGCAGTCCCCCTACCTACAATGAGCAGTTCTTC.

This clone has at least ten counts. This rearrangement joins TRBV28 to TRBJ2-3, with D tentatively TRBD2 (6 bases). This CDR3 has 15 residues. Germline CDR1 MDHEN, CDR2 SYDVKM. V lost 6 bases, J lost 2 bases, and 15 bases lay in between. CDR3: CASSYPGLTTDTQYF. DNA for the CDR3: TGTGCCAGCAGCTACCCGGGACTGACCACAGATACGCAGTATTTT.

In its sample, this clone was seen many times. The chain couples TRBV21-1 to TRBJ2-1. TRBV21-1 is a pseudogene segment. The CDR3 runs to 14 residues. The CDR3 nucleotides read TGTGCCAGCAGCAAAGTGGTTAAGGAATATCCGCAGTTCTTC. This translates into CASSKVVKEYPQFF.

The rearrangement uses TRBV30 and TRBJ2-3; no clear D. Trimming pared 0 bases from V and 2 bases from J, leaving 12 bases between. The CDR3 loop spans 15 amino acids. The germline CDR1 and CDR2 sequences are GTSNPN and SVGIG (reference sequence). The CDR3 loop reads CAWSVGSGPTDTQYF. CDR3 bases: TGTGCCTGGAGTGTGGGATCCGGACCCACAGATACGCAGTATTTT.

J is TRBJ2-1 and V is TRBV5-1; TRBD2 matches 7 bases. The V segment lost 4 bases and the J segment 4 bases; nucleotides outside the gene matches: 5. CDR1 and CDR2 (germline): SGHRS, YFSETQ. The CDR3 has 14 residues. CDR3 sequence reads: CASSDGTIYNEQFF. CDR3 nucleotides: TGCGCCAGCAGCGACGGGACTATTTACAATGAGCAGTTCTTC.

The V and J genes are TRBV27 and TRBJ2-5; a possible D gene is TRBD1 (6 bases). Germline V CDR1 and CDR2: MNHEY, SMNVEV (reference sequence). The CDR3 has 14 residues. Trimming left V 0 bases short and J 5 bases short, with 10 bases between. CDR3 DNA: TGTGCCAGCAGTTTATCCAGGCAGGGGGAGACCCAGTACTTC. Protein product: CASSLSRQGETQYF.

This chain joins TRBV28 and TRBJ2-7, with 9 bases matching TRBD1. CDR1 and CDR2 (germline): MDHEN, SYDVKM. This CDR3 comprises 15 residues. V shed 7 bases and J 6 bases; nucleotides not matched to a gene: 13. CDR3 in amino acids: CASTLYGTGIPEQYF. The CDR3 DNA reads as TGTGCCAGCACCCTCTACGGGACAGGGATCCCCGAGCAGTACTTC.

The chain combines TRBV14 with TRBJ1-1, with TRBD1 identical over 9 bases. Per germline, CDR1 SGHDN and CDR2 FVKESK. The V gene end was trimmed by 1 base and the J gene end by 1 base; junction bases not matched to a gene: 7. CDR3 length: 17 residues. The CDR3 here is CASSQVTGGQTNTEAFF. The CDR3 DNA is TGTGCCAGCAGCCAAGTAACAGGGGGCCAGACGAACACTGAAGCTTTCTTT.

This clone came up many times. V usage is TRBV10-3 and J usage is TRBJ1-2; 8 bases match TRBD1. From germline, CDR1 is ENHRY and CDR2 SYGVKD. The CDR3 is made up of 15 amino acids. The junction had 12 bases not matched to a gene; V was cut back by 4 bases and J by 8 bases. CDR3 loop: CAISGGAGGGRGYTF. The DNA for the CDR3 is TGTGCCATCAGTGGAGGGGCAGGGGGCGGTCGAGGCTACACCTTC.

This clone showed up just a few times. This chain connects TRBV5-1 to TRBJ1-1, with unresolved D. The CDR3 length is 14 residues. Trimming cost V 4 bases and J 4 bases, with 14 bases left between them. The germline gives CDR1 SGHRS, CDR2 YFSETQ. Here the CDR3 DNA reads TGCGCCAGCAGCCTGGGAGTTCTGGGCACTGAAGCTTTCTTT. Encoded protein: CASSLGVLGTEAFF.

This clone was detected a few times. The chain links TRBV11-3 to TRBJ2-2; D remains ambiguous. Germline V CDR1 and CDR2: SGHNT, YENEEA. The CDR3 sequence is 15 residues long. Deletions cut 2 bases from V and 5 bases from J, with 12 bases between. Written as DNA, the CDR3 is TGTGCCAGCAGCTTACTTCCGGCGGTAACCGGGGAGCTGTTTTTT. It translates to CASSLLPAVTGELFF.

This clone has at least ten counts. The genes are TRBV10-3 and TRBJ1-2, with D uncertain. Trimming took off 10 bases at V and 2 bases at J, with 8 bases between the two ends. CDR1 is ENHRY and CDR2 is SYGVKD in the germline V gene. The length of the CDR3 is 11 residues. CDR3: CATRINYGYTF. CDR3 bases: TGTGCCACCCGGATAAACTATGGCTACACCTTC.

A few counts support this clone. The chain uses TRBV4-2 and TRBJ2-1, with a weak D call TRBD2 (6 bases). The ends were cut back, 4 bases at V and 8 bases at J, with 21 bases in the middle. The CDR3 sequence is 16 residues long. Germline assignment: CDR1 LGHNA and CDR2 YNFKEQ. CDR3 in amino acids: CASSRALLTSRHEQFF. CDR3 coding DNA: TGTGCCAGCAGCCGCGCGCTCCTGACTAGTAGGCATGAGCAGTTCTTC.

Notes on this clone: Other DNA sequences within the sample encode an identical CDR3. CDR3 protein: CASSSDRGGYTF. CDR3 nucleotide sequence: TGTGCCAGCAGCTCGGACCGCGGCGGCTACACCTTC. The J gene is TRBJ1-2, the V gene TRBV7-2; no clear D. Germline lookup yields CDR1 SGHTA and CDR2 FQGNSA. The CDR3 extends over 12 amino acids. Trimming took 4 bases from V and 8 from J, leaving 11 bases between them. The full variable domain, with the rest looked up from reference TRBV7-2 and TRBJ1-2, is GAGVSQSPSNKVTEKGKDVELRCDPISGHTALYWYRQSLGQGLEFLIYFQGNSAPDKSGLPSDRFSAERTGGSVSTLTIQRTQQEDSAVYLCASSSDRGGYTFGSGTRLTVV.

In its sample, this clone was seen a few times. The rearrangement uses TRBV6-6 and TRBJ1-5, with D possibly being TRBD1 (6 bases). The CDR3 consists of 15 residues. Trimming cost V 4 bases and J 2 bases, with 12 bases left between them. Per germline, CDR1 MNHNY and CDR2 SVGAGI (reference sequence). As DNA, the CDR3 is TGTGCCAGCAGTTTACAGGGTCCGGGCAATCAGCCCCAGCATTTT. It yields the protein CASSLQGPGNQPQHF.

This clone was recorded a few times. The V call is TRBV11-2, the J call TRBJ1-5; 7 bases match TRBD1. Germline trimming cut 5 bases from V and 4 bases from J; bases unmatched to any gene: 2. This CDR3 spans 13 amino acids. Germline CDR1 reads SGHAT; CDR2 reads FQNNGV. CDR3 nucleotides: TGTGCCAGCAGCCCGGGACAGAATCAGCCCCAGCATTTT. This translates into CASSPGQNQPQHF.

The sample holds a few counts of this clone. CDR3 DNA sequence: TGTGCCAGCGGCGACCGGTTGAGCAATCAGCCCCAGCATTTT. It codes for CASGDRLSNQPQHF. V gene TRBV27 combines with J gene TRBJ1-5; D not resolved. Between the trimmed V and J ends, which lost 8 bases and 1 base, there was a span of 12 bases. The CDR3 contains 14 residues. Germline CDR1 MNHEY, CDR2 SMNVEV (reference sequence).

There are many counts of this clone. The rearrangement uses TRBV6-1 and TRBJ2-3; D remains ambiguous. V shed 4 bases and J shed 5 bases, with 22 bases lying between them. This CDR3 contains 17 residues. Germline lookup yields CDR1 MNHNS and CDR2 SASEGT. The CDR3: CASSAPPSAGFKDTQYF. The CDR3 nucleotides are TGTGCCAGCAGTGCCCCTCCCAGCGCCGGTTTTAAAGATACGCAGTATTTT.

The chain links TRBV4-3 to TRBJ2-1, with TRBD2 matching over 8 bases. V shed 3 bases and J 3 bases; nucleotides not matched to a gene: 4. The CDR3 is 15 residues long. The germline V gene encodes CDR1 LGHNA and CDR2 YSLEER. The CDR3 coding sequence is TGCGCCAGCAGCCAGCGGGAGGACTTCTACAATGAGCAGTTCTTC. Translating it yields CASSQREDFYNEQFF.

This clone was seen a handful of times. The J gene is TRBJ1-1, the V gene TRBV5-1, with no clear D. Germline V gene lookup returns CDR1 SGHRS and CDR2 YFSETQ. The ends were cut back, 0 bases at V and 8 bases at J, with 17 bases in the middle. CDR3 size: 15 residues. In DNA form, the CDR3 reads TGCGCCAGCAGCTTGGCCGACGGCATACCCTCGGAAGCTTTCTTT. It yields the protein CASSLADGIPSEAFF.

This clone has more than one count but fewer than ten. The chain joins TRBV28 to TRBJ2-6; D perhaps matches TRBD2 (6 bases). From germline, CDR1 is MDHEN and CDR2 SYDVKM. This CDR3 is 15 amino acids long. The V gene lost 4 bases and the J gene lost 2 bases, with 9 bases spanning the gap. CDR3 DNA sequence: TGTGCCAGCAGTTGGGGGGTTGCTGGGGCCAACGTCCTGACTTTC. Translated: CASSWGVAGANVLTF.